This T cell receptor (beta chain) comes out of a study of blood T cell repertoires in COVID-19 (dated by TCRdb to 2018 to 2021). About the study as a whole: Samples covering the acute and convalescent phases of COVID-19 were provided by collaborators in the United States, Italy and Spain. The material from the prospective study consisted of cDNA or gDNA derived from T cells, B-cell-depleted T cells, or PBMCs. The dataset comprised deeply sampled blood TCRbeta repertoires from subjects exposed to, actively infected with, or recovered from COVID-19. The repertoires were released in a freely available public database meant as a resource for research on the immune response to SARS-CoV-2. Samples came from the ongoing ImmuneRACE study (first 160 participants) plus 1,254 subjects from 6 global collaborators. Nearly every sample came with metadata listing a de-identified subject ID, COVID-19 status, age in years and sex. Where HLA class I and class II types were available, the types were taken from metadata supplied by the sample provider, not from assay-based typing.

Here is what the overall study found, with its caveats: The quantity of clinical and demographic metadata differed by source and by participant and was supplied without curation.

To note about this clone: It lacks a known antigen. There are no base qualities to consult, and no much larger clone falls within one base.

TCRbeta CDR3 regions were amplified from genomic DNA using the immunoSEQ Assay, a bias-controlled multiplex PCR. As for the original processing: The number of nucleated cells in each sample was estimated from the amplification of reference gene primers within the assay. To quantify the absolute abundance of each unique TCRbeta CDR3 rearrangement, sequence reads were collapsed and filtered. For each sample, productive Simpson clonality was calculated as the square root of Simpson's diversity index over productive rearrangements. In its TCRdb copy, this immuneACCESS table keeps in-frame sequences only and misses some clones. Where compared with another copy, unresolved V genes explain less than half of these, and the others have no known cause. V and J calls plus clone size are reproduced from that table; the DNA served to infer D and trimming. The table for this sample lists around 250,000 clones; roughly 82% of them were counted only once. Jointly, the top ten make up roughly 2% of the sample.

The cysteine opens and the phenylalanine closes a CDR3 of 21 amino acids. Only CDR3 DNA remains: 63 bases, in frame from the first base. Clipping removes 5 bases from V and 0 bases from J, with 19 as the unmatched junction base count. Based on the germline V gene (reference sequence), the CDR1 and CDR2 sequences are LGHDT and YNNKEL. Participants in the prospective study were enrolled through a virtual design, were aged about 18 to 100 years, and lived in fewer than 30 United States geographic areas. To assign participants to cohorts, the prospective study relied on clinical history that participants themselves reported in a screening survey and a study questionnaire. ImmuneRACE Cohort 3 recovered participants were defined by two consecutive negative NP/OP PCR tests, healthcare professional clearance, or symptom resolution. Mobile phlebotomists in the prospective study collected whole blood, serum and a nasopharyngeal or oropharyngeal swab from every participant. Participants in the prospective study had the option to provide additional blood draws and questionnaires over a 2-month period. Before DNA extraction, blood samples from the prospective study were shipped at room temperature or frozen.

The receptor was isolated from a woman between 45 and 60 years old who had recovered from COVID-19. The sequenced material came from PBMCs or T cells enriched from blood (not recorded which). The receptor chain draws on TRBV3-1 (or the pseudogene TRBV3-2) and TRBJ2-4; TRBD1 matches 10 bases in the middle. The sequenced DNA: TGTGCCAGCAGCGAACTCCTCGCGACAGGGGGCAAAACACTAGCCAAAAACATTCAGTACTTC. Its translation is CASSELLATGGKTLAKNIQYF.